This T cell receptor beta chain was sequenced during a study of early T cells in non-severe SARS-CoV-2 infection. Via MiXCR, TCRdb re-called the 5' RACE reads, giving one row per CDR3 protein. This sample carries fewer than 45,000 distinct CDR3 sequences, approximately 9.1% of them seen once, and the ten largest clones take 12%. As regards this clonotype: The antigen remains undetermined.

Findings and caveats of the study: Anti-spike CD8 specificities were favored by VDJdb matching, whose results missed private and CD4 specificities.

Deletions cut 7 bases from V and 3 bases from J, with 15 bases between. Germline CDR1 reads SQVTM; CDR2 reads ANQGSEA. The CDR3 consists of 14 residues. The sample comprised whole blood. J is TRBJ2-2 and V is TRBV29-1; perhaps TRBD1 as D (5 bases). The source is an adult who was a healthcare worker with PCR-confirmed SARS-CoV-2 infection or an uninfected control (not recorded which). The CDR3 reads CSAGPPGDTGELFF. The CDR3 nucleotides are TGCAGCGCAGGGCCCCCTGGAGACACCGGGGAGCTGTTTTTT.